Below, 32 T cell receptor beta chains from the same sample are listed, as sequenced in a study of T-cell memory formation after mild COVID-19. MiXCR was run by TCRdb on the 5' RACE reads, yielding one entry per CDR3 protein. The sample lists hundreds of thousands of distinct CDR3 sequences; roughly 21% were seen once. The sequenced sample consisted of PBMCs or a T cell subset sorted from them (not recorded which). Source of these receptors: an adult woman who had mild COVID-19 (a few samples of this study predate the infection). Cell type and time point are not known.

The J gene is TRBJ2-1, the V gene TRBV7-6; perhaps TRBD2 as D (6 bases). Trimming took off 1 base at V and 0 bases at J, with 10 bases between the two ends. This CDR3 has 16 amino acids. Germline values: CDR1 SGHVS, CDR2 FNYEAQ. CDR3 nucleotide sequence: TGTGCCAGCAGCTTAGTTGGGACTGCCTCCTACAATGAGCAGTTCTTC. It encodes CASSLVGTASYNEQFF.

V is TRBV7-9 and J is TRBJ1-2; no clear D gene. CDR1 and CDR2 (germline): SEHNR, FQNEAQ (reference sequence). The CDR3 runs to 15 residues. Trimming took off 1 base at V and 4 bases at J, with 13 bases between the two ends. The CDR3 sequence: CASSLGADDIYGYTF. CDR3 bases: TGTGCCAGCAGCTTAGGGGCGGACGATATCTATGGCTACACCTTC.

This chain connects TRBV7-9 to TRBJ1-2; D is possibly TRBD1 (5 bases). This CDR3 spans 13 amino acids. Germline loops: CDR1 SEHNR, CDR2 FQNEAQ (reference sequence). V lost 5 bases and J lost 6, with 13 bases in between. The CDR3 region is CASSRGGYHGYTF. The DNA of the CDR3 is TGTGCCAGCAGCCGCGGGGGGTACCATGGCTACACCTTC.

This chain links TRBV5-1 with TRBJ2-7, with a tentative D call TRBD1 (6 bases). This CDR3 is built from 15 residues. With 0 bases removed from V and 2 bases from J, the gap between germline ends came to 12 bases. CDR1 and CDR2 from the germline V gene are SGHRS and YFSETQ. CDR3 sequence: CASSLDGTLTYEQYF. DNA of the CDR3: TGCGCCAGCAGCTTGGACGGGACACTAACCTACGAGCAGTACTTC.

The V call is TRBV19, the J call TRBJ2-2, with D possibly matching TRBD2 (6 bases). Germline V lookup: CDR1 LNHDA, CDR2 SQIVND (reference sequence). Trimming pared 3 bases from V and 5 bases from J, leaving 13 bases between. This CDR3 contains 15 residues. The CDR3 DNA reads TGTGCCAGTAGTATTATTTCGGCGGGGACCGGGGAGCTGTTTTTT. Translated: CASSIISAGTGELFF.

This clonotype was observed a few times. The V and J genes are TRBV6-5 and TRBJ2-1; D may correspond to TRBD1 or TRBD2 (6 bases each). The CDR3 has 17 residues. Germline assignment: CDR1 MNHEY and CDR2 SVGAGI. The ends were cut back, 5 bases at V and 4 bases at J, with 21 bases in the middle. This CDR3 is CASSNLGSGARYNEQFF. The CDR3 nucleotides are TGTGCCAGCAGTAACCTCGGGTCGGGGGCGAGGTACAATGAGCAGTTCTTC.

There are a few counts of this clonotype. J is TRBJ1-2 and V is TRBV15; D is unresolved. The CDR3 covers 14 residues. Looked up from germline, CDR1 is LNHNV and CDR2 is YYDKDF (reference sequence). V gave up 0 bases and J gave up 5 bases, with 10 bases separating them. The CDR3 sequence: CATSREVVRYGYTF. The CDR3 region has the DNA TGTGCCACCAGCAGAGAAGTGGTCCGATATGGCTACACCTTC.

The genes are TRBV27 and TRBJ1-1; D possibly corresponds to TRBD1 (6 bases). The germline V gene encodes CDR1 MNHEY and CDR2 SMNVEV (reference sequence). The length of the CDR3 is 14 residues. V was trimmed by 10 bases and J by 3 bases, leaving 18 bases between them. CDR3 nucleotides: TGTGCCACACGACTAGGGGGGGCGGACACTGAAGCTTTCTTT. This gives the protein CATRLGGADTEAFF.

This clonotype was observed a handful of times. The chain recombines TRBV4-1 with TRBJ2-7; 8 bases match TRBD2. Germline lookup yields CDR1 MGHRA and CDR2 YSYEKL. The CDR3 is 17 residues long. V gave up 4 bases and J gave up 4 bases; unmatched junction bases: 15. The CDR3 bases are TGCGCCAGCAGCCTCCTCGACTCAACTAGCGGCTCTTACGAGCAGTACTTC. Translated, it gives CASSLLDSTSGSYEQYF.

This clonotype turned up a few times. DNA for the CDR3: TGTGCCACCTCCCCCCGGACACCCGGGACTTACGAGCAGTACTTC. It yields the protein CATSPRTPGTYEQYF. J is TRBJ2-7 and V is TRBV15; a possible D gene is TRBD2 (6 bases). Trimming shortened V by 8 bases and J by 4 bases, and 21 bases separated the two germline ends. Germline lookup yields CDR1 LNHNV and CDR2 YYDKDF (reference sequence). The CDR3 is 15 amino acids.

This clonotype showed up just a few times. The chain carries TRBV12-3 or TRBV12-4 and TRBJ2-5, with D possibly called TRBD1 or TRBD2 (5 bases each). The V gene lost 5 bases and the J gene lost 4 bases, with 17 bases spanning the gap. This CDR3 spans 15 amino acids. The chain's CDR3 is CASSGGSGGRETQYF. CDR3 DNA sequence: TGTGCCAGCAGTGGGGGTTCTGGAGGTCGAGAGACCCAGTACTTC.

The rearrangement links TRBV6-1 to TRBJ2-3; D could derive from TRBD1 or TRBD2 (5 bases each). In germline, CDR1 is MNHNS, CDR2 SASEGT. The CDR3 contains 16 residues. The ends were cut back, 4 bases at V and 3 bases at J, with 17 bases in the middle. The CDR3 DNA follows: TGTGCCAGCAGTGTTACCCGGGACCGTCTTACAGATACGCAGTATTTT. Protein sequence: CASSVTRDRLTDTQYF.

The V and J genes are TRBV5-6 and TRBJ2-1; D tentatively reads TRBD1 or TRBD2 (5 bases each). The CDR3 has 17 residues. Per germline, CDR1 SGHDT and CDR2 YYEEEE. V lost 4 bases and J lost 0, with 17 bases in between. The CDR3 DNA reads as TGTGCCAGCAGCCCCACTACCGGGACCCTCTCCTACAATGAGCAGTTCTTC. Its translation is CASSPTTGTLSYNEQFF. The entire variable domain, with the rest obtained from reference TRBV5-6 and TRBJ2-1, is as follows: DAGVTQSPTHLIKTRGQQVTLRCSPKSGHDTVSWYQQALGQGPQFIFQYYEEEERQRGNFPDRFSGHQFPNYSSELNVNALLLGDSALYLCASSPTTGTLSYNEQFFGPGTRLTVL.

This clonotype has only a few counts. Being one base from a much bigger clone, this may be a read error. The chain has TRBV7-9 and TRBJ1-2, with D possibly TRBD1 on 5 matching bases. Between the trimmed V and J ends, which lost 7 bases and 3 bases, there was a span of 15 bases. Germline CDR1 is SEHNR and CDR2 is FQNEAQ (reference sequence). This CDR3 is 14 amino acids long. The CDR3 loop reads CASTRAGTHYGYTF. DNA for the CDR3: TGTGCCAGCACCCGGGCAGGGACGCACTATGGCTACACCTTC.

The chain links TRBV12-3 or TRBV12-4 to TRBJ2-1, with 9 nucleotides matching TRBD2. V shed 5 bases, J shed 0 bases, and the junction held 8 bases outside the gene matches. The CDR3 extends over 17 amino acids. Here the CDR3 DNA reads TGTGCCAGCAGTGGGGGGCTAGCGGGAAGCTCCTACAATGAGCAGTTCTTC. It is translated as CASSGGLAGSSYNEQFF.

The rearrangement links TRBV7-2 to TRBJ2-3; D not certain. There are 15 residues in the CDR3. The V gene's germline CDR1 is SGHTA and CDR2 FQGNSA. Trimming pared 7 bases from V and 2 bases from J, leaving 16 bases between. CDR3 DNA: TGTGCCAGCACTCTATCCCTCCGGATCACAGATACGCAGTATTTT. Its protein is CASTLSLRITDTQYF.

A few counts support this clonotype. This rearrangement joins TRBV18 to TRBJ1-1, with 7 bases lining up with TRBD1. V shed 6 bases and J 1 base; nucleotides not matched to a gene: 8. The length of the CDR3 is 15 residues. The V gene's germline CDR1 is KGHSH and CDR2 LQKENI. The CDR3 reads CASSRAGTENTEAFF. In DNA form, the CDR3 reads TGTGCCAGCTCGCGAGCCGGGACAGAGAACACTGAAGCTTTCTTT. Complete variable domain (other parts from reference TRBV18 and TRBJ1-1): NAGVMQNPRHLVRRRGQEARLRCSPMKGHSHVYWYRQLPEEGLKFMVYLQKENIIDESGMPKERFSAEFPKEGPSILRIQQVVRGDSAAYFCASSRAGTENTEAFFGQGTRLTVV.

This clonotype was picked up many times. At one end the junction does not follow the germline gene, possibly because of a read error. V usage is TRBV7-7 and J usage is TRBJ2-2, with 10 positions matching TRBD2. This CDR3 has 17 residues. Per the germline V gene, CDR1 is SSHAT and CDR2 is FNYEAQ (reference sequence). CDR3 sequence: CASSLGAGGPLAGELFF. CDR3 coding DNA: TGTGCTAGCAGCTTAGGAGCGGGAGGGCCCTTGGCCGGGGAGCTGTTTTTT.

The rearrangement links TRBV5-6 to TRBJ2-5, with TRBD1 matching over 7 bases. The CDR3 has 13 amino acids. With V trimmed by 2 bases and J by 7 bases, 5 bases remained unmatched. CDR1 is SGHDT and CDR2 is YYEEEE in the germline V gene. Here the CDR3 reads CASSLRGLGTQYF. DNA for the CDR3: TGTGCCAGCAGCTTAAGGGGGCTTGGGACCCAGTACTTC.

This clonotype has only a few counts. The chain is built from TRBV12-3 or TRBV12-4 and TRBJ1-2; TRBD1 agrees at 7 bases. This CDR3 is 14 amino acids long. V was clipped by 4 bases and J by 0 bases; unmatched bases: 2. CDR3 bases: TGTGCCAGCAGTTCCGGGACAGCTAACTATGGCTACACCTTC. It is translated as CASSSGTANYGYTF.

V is TRBV7-8 and J is TRBJ2-7; 12 nucleotides align to TRBD2. The germline V gene has CDR1 SGHVS and CDR2 FQNEAQ. The J segment lost 5 bases and the V segment lost 0 bases, leaving 11 bases of the junction unmatched. CDR3 length equals 18 residues. The CDR3 loop is CASSLARLAGAVKDEQYF. CDR3 sequence (DNA): TGTGCCAGCAGCTTAGCGAGACTAGCGGGGGCCGTGAAGGACGAGCAGTACTTC.

This clonotype came up a few times. CDR3 nucleotide sequence: TGTGCCAGCAGCCGGACTATTTCAGAGACCCAGTACTTC. Residues: CASSRTISETQYF. The chain recombines TRBV6-5 with TRBJ2-5; D perhaps matches TRBD2 (6 bases). The V and J ends lost 6 bases and 4 bases respectively, with 12 bases between them. This CDR3 region has 13 residues. Germline assignment: CDR1 MNHEY and CDR2 SVGAGI.

Here the CDR3 DNA reads TGTGCCAGCAGTCCCGGGCTAGCGGCCACAGATACGCAGTATTTT. Translated: CASSPGLAATDTQYF. This rearrangement joins TRBV11-3 to TRBJ2-3; 7 nucleotides align to TRBD2. Germline loops: CDR1 SGHNT, CDR2 YENEEA. The ends lost 6 bases at V and 2 bases at J; junction bases unmatched: 8. This CDR3 spans 15 amino acids.

The V gene is TRBV6-5, the J gene TRBJ1-2; no reliable D call. Germline CDR1 and CDR2: MNHEY and SVGAGI. With 5 bases removed from V and 1 base from J, the gap between germline ends came to 11 bases. The CDR3 covers 14 residues. The CDR3, as DNA: TGTGCCAGCAGTCGTATTGGAATTAACTATGGCTACACCTTC. Translating gives CASSRIGINYGYTF.

This clonotype was observed many times. The chain is built from TRBV29-1 and TRBJ1-5; TRBD1 might be the D (5 bases). The germline V gene has CDR1 SQVTM and CDR2 ANQGSEA. Trimming took off 7 bases at V and 2 bases at J, with 12 bases between the two ends. This CDR3 has 13 amino acids. The CDR3 DNA follows: TGCAGCGCCCGGGGGTCGGGCAATCAGCCCCAGCATTTT. This encodes CSARGSGNQPQHF.

This clonotype was seen only a few times. The chain has TRBV12-3 or TRBV12-4 and TRBJ1-1; D possibly corresponds to TRBD1 (6 bases). This CDR3 is 13 amino acids long. Trimming took off 3 bases at V and 5 bases at J, with 10 bases between the two ends. CDR3 residues: CASSFRGETEAFF. For the CDR3, the DNA is TGTGCCAGCAGTTTCAGGGGAGAGACTGAAGCTTTCTTT.

J is TRBJ2-7 and V is TRBV14; 7 bases fit TRBD2. The CDR3 extends over 15 amino acids. The junction had 10 bases not matched to a gene; V was cut back by 4 bases and J by 4 bases. Germline loops: CDR1 SGHDN, CDR2 FVKESK. CDR3 nucleotide sequence: TGTGCCAGCAGCCCCTGGCGGGGAGGGCCGTACGAGCAGTACTTC. Its translation: CASSPWRGGPYEQYF. Complete variable domain (other parts from reference TRBV14 and TRBJ2-7): EAGVTQFPSHSVIEKGQTVTLRCDPISGHDNLYWYRRVMGKEIKFLLHFVKESKQDESGMPNNRFLAERTGGTYSTLKVQPAELEDSGVYFCASSPWRGGPYEQYFGPGTRLTVT.

This clonotype was seen only a few times. The V and J genes are TRBV14 and TRBJ2-1; 8 positions match TRBD1. The CDR3 is 20 amino acids. Germline V CDR1 and CDR2: SGHDN, FVKESK. Losses at the gene ends were 8 bases for V and 0 bases for J; bases not matched to a gene: 21. The CDR3 region is CASSTPGVGRDRFSYNEQFF. Written as DNA, the CDR3 is TGTGCCAGCTCAACCCCCGGGGTAGGCCGGGACAGGTTCTCCTACAATGAGCAGTTCTTC.

V gene TRBV18 combines with J gene TRBJ1-1; TRBD1 aligns across 7 bases. In germline, CDR1 is KGHSH, CDR2 LQKENI. The CDR3 has 16 residues. With 0 bases clipped from V and 5 bases from J, the junction kept 9 bases outside the gene matches. CDR3 nucleotide sequence: TGTGCCAGCTCACCACCTAGGGCCAGGGGGAATACTGAAGCTTTCTTT. It codes for CASSPPRARGNTEAFF.

This rearrangement joins TRBV5-8 to TRBJ2-1; D tentatively fits TRBD1 or TRBD2 (5 bases each). Germline V gene sequence: CDR1 SGHTS, CDR2 YDEGEE. The ends were cut back, 0 bases at V and 13 bases at J, with 17 bases in the middle. The CDR3 spans 14 residues. CDR3 sequence reads: CASSLEWGTYDQFF. CDR3 nucleotide sequence: TGTGCCAGCAGCTTGGAATGGGGGACGTACGACCAGTTCTTC.

The V call is TRBV10-2, the J call TRBJ2-1; 7 nucleotides match TRBD1. This CDR3 contains 17 residues. Germline CDR1 reads WSHSY; CDR2 reads SAAADI. V shed 2 bases, J shed 0 bases, and the junction held 7 bases outside the gene matches. The DNA of the CDR3 is TGCGCCAGCAGTGAGACCTTGGGACAGATCTCCTACAATGAGCAGTTCTTC. Translation gives CASSETLGQISYNEQFF.

This clonotype has only a few counts. The genes are TRBV15 and TRBJ2-1; D remains ambiguous. The CDR3 contains 13 residues. Germline values: CDR1 LNHNV, CDR2 YYDKDF (reference sequence). Trimming stripped 1 base from V and 7 bases from J, with 8 bases between. The CDR3 sequence is CATSRAVRNEQFF. For the CDR3, the DNA is TGTGCCACCAGCAGAGCCGTCCGGAATGAGCAGTTCTTC.